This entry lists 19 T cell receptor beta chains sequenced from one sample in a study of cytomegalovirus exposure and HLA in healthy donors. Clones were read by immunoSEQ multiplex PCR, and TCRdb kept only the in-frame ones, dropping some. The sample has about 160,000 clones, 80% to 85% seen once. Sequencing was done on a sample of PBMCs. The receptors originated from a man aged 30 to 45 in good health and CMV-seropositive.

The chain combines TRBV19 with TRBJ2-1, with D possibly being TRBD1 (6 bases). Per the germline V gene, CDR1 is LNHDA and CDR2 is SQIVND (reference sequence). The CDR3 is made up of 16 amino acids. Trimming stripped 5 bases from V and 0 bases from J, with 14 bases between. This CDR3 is CASSPGPRGSYNEQFF. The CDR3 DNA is TGTGCCAGTAGTCCAGGCCCCAGGGGCTCCTACAATGAGCAGTTCTTC.

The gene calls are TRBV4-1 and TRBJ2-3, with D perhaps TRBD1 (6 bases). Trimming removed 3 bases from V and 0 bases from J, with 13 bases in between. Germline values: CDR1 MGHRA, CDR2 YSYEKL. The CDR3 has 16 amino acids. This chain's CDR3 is CASSQGTLRSTDTQYF. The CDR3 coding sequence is TGCGCCAGCAGCCAGGGGACACTCAGGAGCACAGATACGCAGTATTTT.

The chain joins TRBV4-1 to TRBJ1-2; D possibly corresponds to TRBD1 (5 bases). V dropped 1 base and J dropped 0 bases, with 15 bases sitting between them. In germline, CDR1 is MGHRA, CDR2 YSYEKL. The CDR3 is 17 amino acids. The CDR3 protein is CASSQVIRQKANYGYTF. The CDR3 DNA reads TGCGCCAGCAGCCAAGTAATTCGACAGAAAGCTAACTATGGCTACACCTTC.

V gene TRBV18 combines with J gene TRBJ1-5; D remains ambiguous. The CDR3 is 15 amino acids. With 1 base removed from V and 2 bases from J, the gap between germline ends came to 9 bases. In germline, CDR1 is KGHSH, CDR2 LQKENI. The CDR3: CASSPQGGGNQPQHF. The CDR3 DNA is TGTGCCAGCTCACCACAGGGAGGAGGCAATCAGCCCCAGCATTTT.

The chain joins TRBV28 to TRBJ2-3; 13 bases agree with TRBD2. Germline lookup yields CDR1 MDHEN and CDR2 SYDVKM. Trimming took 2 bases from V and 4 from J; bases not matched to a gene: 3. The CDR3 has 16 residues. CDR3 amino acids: CASSLGLAGVADTQYF. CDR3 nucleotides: TGTGCCAGCAGTTTAGGACTAGCGGGAGTGGCAGATACGCAGTATTTT.

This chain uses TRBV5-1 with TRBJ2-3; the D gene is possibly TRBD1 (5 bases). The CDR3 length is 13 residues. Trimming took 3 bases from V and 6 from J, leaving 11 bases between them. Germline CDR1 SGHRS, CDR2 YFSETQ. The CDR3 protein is CASSWAGSDTQYF. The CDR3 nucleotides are TGCGCCAGCAGCTGGGCAGGGTCCGATACGCAGTATTTT. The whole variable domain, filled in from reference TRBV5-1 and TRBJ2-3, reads KAGVTQTPRYLIKTRGQQVTLSCSPISGHRSVSWYQQTPGQGLQFLFEYFSETQRNKGNFPGRFSGRQFSNSRSEMNVSTLELGDSALYLCASSWAGSDTQYFGPGTRLTVL.

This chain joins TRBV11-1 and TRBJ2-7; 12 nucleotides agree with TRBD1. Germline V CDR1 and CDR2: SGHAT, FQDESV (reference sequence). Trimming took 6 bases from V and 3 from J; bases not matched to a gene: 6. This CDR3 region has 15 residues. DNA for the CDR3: TGTGCCAGCAGTTCTGGGGACAGGGGGCGCTACGAGCAGTACTTC. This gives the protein CASSSGDRGRYEQYF. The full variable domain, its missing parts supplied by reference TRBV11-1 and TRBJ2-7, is EAEVAQSPRYKITEKSQAVAFWCDPISGHATLYWYRQILGQGPELLVQFQDESVVDDSQLPKDRFSAERLKGVDSTLKIQPAELGDSAMYLCASSSGDRGRYEQYFGPGTRLTVT.

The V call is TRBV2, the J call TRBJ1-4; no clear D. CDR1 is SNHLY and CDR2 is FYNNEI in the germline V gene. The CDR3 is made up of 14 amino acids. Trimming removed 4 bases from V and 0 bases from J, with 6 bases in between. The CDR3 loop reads CASSVRTTNEKLFF. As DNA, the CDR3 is TGTGCCAGCAGTGTCAGGACAACTAATGAAAAACTGTTTTTT.

This CDR3 reads CAWTLLAGAGTDTQYF. As DNA, the CDR3 is TGTGCCTGGACCCTACTAGCGGGGGCCGGCACAGATACGCAGTATTTT. The chain links TRBV30 to TRBJ2-3; 11 nucleotides agree with TRBD2. With 4 bases clipped from V and 1 base from J, the junction kept 7 bases outside the gene matches. Germline V gives CDR1 GTSNPN, CDR2 SVGIG (reference sequence). The CDR3 has 16 amino acids.

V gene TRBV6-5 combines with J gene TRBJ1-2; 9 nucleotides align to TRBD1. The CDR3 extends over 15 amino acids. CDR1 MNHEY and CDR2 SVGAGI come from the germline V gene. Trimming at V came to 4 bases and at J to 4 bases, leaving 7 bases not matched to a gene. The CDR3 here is CASSSTPGQGYGYTF. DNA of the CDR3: TGTGCCAGCAGTTCTACCCCGGGACAGGGCTATGGCTACACCTTC.

CDR3 protein: CSVEALGLSGYEQYF. The CDR3 DNA reads as TGCAGCGTTGAAGCTTTAGGACTCTCGGGGTACGAGCAGTACTTC. The chain joins TRBV29-1 to TRBJ2-7, with D possibly matching TRBD2 (5 bases). CDR1 is SQVTM, CDR2 ANQGSEA, per germline. This CDR3 contains 15 residues. V was clipped by 1 base and J by 4 bases, with 17 bases between them.

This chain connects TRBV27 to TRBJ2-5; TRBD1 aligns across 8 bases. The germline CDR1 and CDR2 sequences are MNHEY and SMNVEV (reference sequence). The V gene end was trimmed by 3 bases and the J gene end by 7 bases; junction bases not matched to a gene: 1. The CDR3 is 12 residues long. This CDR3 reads CASSFGQGTQYF. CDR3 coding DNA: TGTGCCAGCAGTTTCGGACAGGGGACCCAGTACTTC.

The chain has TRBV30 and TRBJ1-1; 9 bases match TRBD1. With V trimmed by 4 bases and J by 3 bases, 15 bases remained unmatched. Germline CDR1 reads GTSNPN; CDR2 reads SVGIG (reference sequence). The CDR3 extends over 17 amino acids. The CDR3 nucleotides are TGTGCCTGGACCTCGGACAGGGGCCCGTTTTCAGACACTGAAGCTTTCTTT. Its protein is CAWTSDRGPFSDTEAFF.

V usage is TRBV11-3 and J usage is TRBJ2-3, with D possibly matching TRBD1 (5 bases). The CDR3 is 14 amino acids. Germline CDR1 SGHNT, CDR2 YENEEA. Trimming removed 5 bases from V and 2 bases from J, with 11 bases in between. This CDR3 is CASSPGQATDTQYF. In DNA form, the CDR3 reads TGTGCCAGCAGCCCAGGACAAGCCACAGATACGCAGTATTTT. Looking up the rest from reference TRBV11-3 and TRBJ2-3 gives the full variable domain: EAGVVQSPRYKIIEKKQPVAFWCNPISGHNTLYWYLQNLGQGPELLIRYENEEAVDDSQLPKDRFSAERLKGVDSTLKIQPAELGDSAVYLCASSPGQATDTQYFGPGTRLTVL.

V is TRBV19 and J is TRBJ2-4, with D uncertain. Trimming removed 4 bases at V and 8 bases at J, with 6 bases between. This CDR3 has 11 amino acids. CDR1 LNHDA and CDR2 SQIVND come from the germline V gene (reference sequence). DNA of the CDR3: TGTGCCAGTAGTACAACGGACATTCAGTACTTC. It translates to CASSTTDIQYF.

Here the CDR3 DNA reads TGTGCCAGCTCACAAACAGGGCTCTCCTCCCATGGCAATCAGCCCCAGCATTTT. It translates to CASSQTGLSSHGNQPQHF. The rearrangement joins TRBV18 to TRBJ1-5, with D perhaps TRBD1 (6 bases). Per the germline V gene, CDR1 is KGHSH and CDR2 is LQKENI. The CDR3 covers 18 residues. Trimming took 4 bases from V and 2 from J, leaving 21 bases between them.

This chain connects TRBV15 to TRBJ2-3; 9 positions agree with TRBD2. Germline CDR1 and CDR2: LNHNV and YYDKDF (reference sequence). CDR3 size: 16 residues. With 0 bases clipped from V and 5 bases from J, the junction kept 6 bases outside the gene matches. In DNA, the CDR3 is TGTGCCACCAGCAGAGATCGGGCTAGCGGGGTAGATACGCAGTATTTT. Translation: CATSRDRASGVDTQYF.

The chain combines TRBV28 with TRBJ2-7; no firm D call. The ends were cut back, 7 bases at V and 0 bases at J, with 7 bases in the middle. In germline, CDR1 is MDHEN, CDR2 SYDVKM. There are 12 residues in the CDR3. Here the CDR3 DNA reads TGTGCCAGCACCCCTAGCTCCTACGAGCAGTACTTC. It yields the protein CASTPSSYEQYF.

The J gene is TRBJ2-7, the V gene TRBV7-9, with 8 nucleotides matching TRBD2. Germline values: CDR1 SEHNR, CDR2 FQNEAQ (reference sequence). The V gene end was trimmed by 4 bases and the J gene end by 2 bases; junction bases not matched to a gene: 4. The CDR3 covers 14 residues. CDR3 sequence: CASSSGLVTYEQYF. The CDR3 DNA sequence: TGTGCCAGCAGCTCGGGACTAGTTACCTACGAGCAGTACTTC.